This TCR beta chain was identified during a study of T cells in localized non-small cell lung cancer. Study findings and constraints: Uninvolved adjacent lung had more T cell clonality than any other tissue, topping tumor. Median about 58 top-100 tumor clones were shared with paired adjacent lung. Greater blood T cell density accompanied longer overall survival.

In regard to this clone: Its cognate antigen is unknown.

Profiling relied on immunoSEQ multiplex PCR, and the TCRdb table lists in-frame clones only, not all of them. The sample shows 45,000 to 55,000 clones, around 77% of them seen only once. This specimen was peripheral blood, taken before any cancer treatment. This receptor was identified in a man aged 35-75 years with stage I squamous cell lung carcinoma.

The CDR3 nucleotides read TGTGCCACACCCTCCCCGACGACAGGGTGGCACTTT. Amino acids: CATPSPTTGWHF. The V gene is TRBV28, the J gene TRBJ1-6, with TRBD1 matching over 7 bases. Germline V gene sequence: CDR1 MDHEN, CDR2 SYDVKM. The CDR3 length is 12 residues. V shed 10 bases, J shed 19 bases, and the junction held 16 bases outside the gene matches.